Each of the 6 T cell receptor beta chains below was sequenced from the same sample in a study of cytomegalovirus exposure and HLA in healthy donors. It was with 60 Vbeta and 13 Jbeta primers that the PCR ran. Method: immunoSEQ multiplex PCR; TCRdb's copy keeps in-frame clones and lacks some. The sample has roughly 150,000 clones, roughly 62% seen once; the top ten hold around 4.7%. The specimen sequenced was PBMCs. The receptor set was obtained from a man aged 60-69 years in good health and CMV-seronegative.

The chain has TRBV18 and TRBJ2-3, with TRBD1 as a possible D gene (6 bases). Between the trimmed V and J ends, which lost 1 base and 6 bases, there was a span of 11 bases. This CDR3 spans 14 amino acids. Germline V gene sequence: CDR1 KGHSH, CDR2 LQKENI. As DNA, the CDR3 is TGTGCCAGCTCACCACTTCTCAGGGGCGATACGCAGTATTTT. Protein sequence: CASSPLLRGDTQYF.

J is TRBJ2-7 and V is TRBV19; D gene uncertain. The CDR3 is made up of 14 amino acids. Germline CDR1 is LNHDA and CDR2 is SQIVND (reference sequence). The V gene lost 5 bases and the J gene lost 2 bases, with 13 bases spanning the gap. CDR3 sequence: CASSLSGYPYEQYF. The CDR3 DNA is TGTGCCAGTAGTTTATCAGGCTACCCCTACGAGCAGTACTTC.

The rearrangement links TRBV4-3 to TRBJ2-7; D might be TRBD2 (6 bases). V lost 0 bases to trimming and J lost 3 bases, with 12 bases between them. Germline CDR1 and CDR2: LGHNA and YSLEER. The CDR3 is 15 residues long. DNA of the CDR3: TGCGCCAGCAGCCAAGAAGGAGGGACGCTCTACGAGCAGTACTTC. It is translated as CASSQEGGTLYEQYF.

This clone has a single count. J is TRBJ2-7 and V is TRBV28; D might be TRBD1 (5 bases). The length of the CDR3 is 14 residues. V shed 1 base and J shed 5 bases, with 12 bases lying between them. Germline CDR1 is MDHEN and CDR2 is SYDVKM. CDR3 sequence: CASSLSYRPNEQYF. The DNA for the CDR3 is TGTGCCAGCAGTTTATCCTACAGGCCCAACGAGCAGTACTTC.

This clone appeared a few times. The chain employs TRBV5-4 and TRBJ2-2; D unresolved. In germline, CDR1 is SGHNT, CDR2 YYREEE (reference sequence). There are 13 residues in the CDR3. Trimming left V 4 bases short and J 8 bases short, with 12 bases between. The CDR3: CASSVLDIGELFF. In nucleotides, the CDR3 is TGTGCCAGCAGCGTCCTAGATATTGGGGAGCTGTTTTTT.

This clone showed up just once. This sequence joins TRBV30 and TRBJ1-6; D remains unclear. This CDR3 contains 11 residues. The V end was cut by 3 bases, the J end by 7 bases, with 4 bases between. Per the germline V gene, CDR1 is GTSNPN and CDR2 is SVGIG (reference sequence). The CDR3 nucleotides are TGTGCCTGGAGGAGGAATTCACCCCTCCACTTT. It codes for CAWRRNSPLHF.